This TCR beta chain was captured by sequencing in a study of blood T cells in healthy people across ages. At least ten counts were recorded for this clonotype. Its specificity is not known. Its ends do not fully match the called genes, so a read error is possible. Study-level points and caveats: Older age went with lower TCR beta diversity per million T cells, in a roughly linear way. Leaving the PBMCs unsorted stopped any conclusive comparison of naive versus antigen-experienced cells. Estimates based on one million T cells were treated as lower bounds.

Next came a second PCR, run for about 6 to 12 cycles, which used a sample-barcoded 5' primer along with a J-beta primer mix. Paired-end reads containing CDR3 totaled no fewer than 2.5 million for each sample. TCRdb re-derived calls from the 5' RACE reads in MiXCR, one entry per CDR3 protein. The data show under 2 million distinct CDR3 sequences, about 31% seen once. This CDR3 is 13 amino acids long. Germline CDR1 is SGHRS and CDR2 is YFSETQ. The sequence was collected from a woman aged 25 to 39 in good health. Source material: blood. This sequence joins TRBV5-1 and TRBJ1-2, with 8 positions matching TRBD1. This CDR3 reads CASSLTGDGGYTF. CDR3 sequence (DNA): TGTGCCAGCAGCCTGACAGGGGACGGAGGCTACACCTTC.